This entry lists 22 T cell receptor beta chains sequenced from one sample in a study of cytomegalovirus exposure and HLA in healthy donors. PCR amplification relied on 60 Vbeta primers (plus 13 Jbeta primers). Clones were sequenced by immunoSEQ multiplex PCR, and TCRdb holds only the in-frame ones, with some missing. The top ten clones hold around 0.31% of a sample with around 200,000 clones, 86% of them seen once. What was sequenced was PBMCs. These receptors originate from a woman aged 25 to 45 in good health and CMV-seronegative.

The chain has TRBV29-1 and TRBJ2-7, with D perhaps TRBD2 (5 bases). CDR3 length equals 13 residues. The V end lost 6 bases, the J end lost 6 bases, and 18 bases lay between the germline ends. The germline V gene encodes CDR1 SQVTM and CDR2 ANQGSEA. The DNA for the CDR3 is TGCAGCGTCCAAGGAGGAAGGCAGGCCGAGCAGTACTTC. This codes for CSVQGGRQAEQYF.

The V call is TRBV6-1, the J call TRBJ1-2; the match to TRBD1 covers 8 bases. This CDR3 is 15 amino acids long. V lost 6 bases, J lost 2 bases, and 8 bases stayed unmatched. Germline V CDR1 and CDR2: MNHNS, SASEGT. CDR3 in DNA: TGTGCCAGCAGGCCAGGGACAGGCGACAACTATGGCTACACCTTC. It codes for CASRPGTGDNYGYTF.

This sequence joins TRBV7-3 and TRBJ2-1; 7 nucleotides match TRBD2. The CDR3 covers 15 residues. Germline V gene lookup returns CDR1 SGHTA and CDR2 FQGTGA. Trimming at V came to 5 bases and at J to 4 bases, leaving 8 bases not matched to a gene. CDR3 DNA sequence: TGTGCCAGCAGCCCGCTGGCGGGAGATTACAATGAGCAGTTCTTC. It yields the protein CASSPLAGDYNEQFF. The whole variable domain, remainder taken from reference TRBV7-3 and TRBJ2-1, is GAGVSQTPSNKVTEKGKYVELRCDPISGHTALYWYRQSLGQGPEFLIYFQGTGAADDSGLPNDRFFAVRPEGSVSTLKIQRTERGDSAVYLCASSPLAGDYNEQFFGPGTRLTVL.

The chain uses TRBV2 and TRBJ1-5; no clear D. This CDR3 has 14 residues. Germline V CDR1 and CDR2: SNHLY, FYNNEI. V was shortened by 4 bases and J by 4 bases, with 11 bases between the two germline ends. The CDR3 coding sequence is TGTGCCAGCAGTGTTGTCGGAGGAAATCAGCCCCAGCATTTT. This encodes CASSVVGGNQPQHF.

The chain combines TRBV4-1 with TRBJ2-3; unclear D gene. V was pared by 4 bases and J by 1 base, with 12 bases between. Germline CDR1 MGHRA, CDR2 YSYEKL. The CDR3 runs 15 residues. The CDR3 loop is CASSLTSAGTDTQYF. The CDR3 nucleotides are TGCGCCAGCAGCCTGACCTCTGCGGGCACAGATACGCAGTATTTT.

The chain has TRBV9 and TRBJ2-1; 8 bases map to TRBD1. Losses at the gene ends were 2 bases for V and 5 bases for J; bases not matched to a gene: 6. CDR3 length equals 15 residues. Germline V gives CDR1 SGDLS, CDR2 YYNGEE. The CDR3 coding sequence is TGTGCCAGCAGCGTGGCCCAGGGGGCCCACAATGAGCAGTTCTTC. Its protein product is CASSVAQGAHNEQFF.

The chain employs TRBV6-5 and TRBJ2-5; perhaps TRBD2 as D (5 bases). The CDR3 has 12 residues. V was cut by 11 bases and J by 0 bases, with 10 bases left in between. Germline lookup yields CDR1 MNHEY and CDR2 SVGAGI. The CDR3 DNA reads TGTGCCTCCCAGGACTACCAAGAGACCCAGTACTTC. Its protein is CASQDYQETQYF.

This clone has just one count. This rearrangement joins TRBV9 to TRBJ2-1, with 8 bases matching TRBD1. CDR3 size: 17 residues. CDR1 is SGDLS, CDR2 YYNGEE, per germline. V trimming: 0 bases; J trimming: 3 bases; junction bases outside the gene matches: 8. The CDR3 DNA follows: TGTGCCAGCAGCGTAGACCCGACAGGGGTCCTCTACAATGAGCAGTTCTTC. Its protein is CASSVDPTGVLYNEQFF.

The chain has TRBV7-8 and TRBJ2-7; D is perhaps TRBD2 (6 bases). Between the trimmed V and J ends, which lost 5 bases and 1 base, there was a span of 15 bases. Germline V lookup: CDR1 SGHVS, CDR2 FQNEAQ. The CDR3 length is 15 residues. CDR3 region: CASSQRMGLSYEQYF. In DNA form, the CDR3 reads TGTGCCAGCAGCCAACGCATGGGACTTTCCTACGAGCAGTACTTC.

V is TRBV11-2 and J is TRBJ2-5; 7 nucleotides match TRBD1. The junction had 6 bases not matched to a gene; V was cut back by 2 bases and J by 0 bases. CDR3 size: 16 residues. Per germline, CDR1 SGHAT and CDR2 FQNNGV. The CDR3: CASSLLMDRNQETQYF. In DNA, the CDR3 is TGTGCCAGCAGCTTATTGATGGACAGGAACCAAGAGACCCAGTACTTC.

The chain's CDR3 is CASSMGLAVYNEQFF. The CDR3 coding sequence is TGTGCCAGCAGCATGGGACTAGCGGTATACAATGAGCAGTTCTTC. The V call is TRBV6-5, the J call TRBJ2-1; 11 positions agree with TRBD2. The V gene end was trimmed by 6 bases and the J gene end by 4 bases; junction bases not matched to a gene: 5. The CDR3 extends over 15 amino acids. Germline CDR1 reads MNHEY; CDR2 reads SVGAGI.

The rearrangement uses TRBV5-5 and TRBJ2-1, with a tentative D call TRBD2 (5 bases). V was cut by 4 bases and J by 5 bases, with 13 bases left in between. Germline V gene lookup returns CDR1 SGHKS and CDR2 YYEKEE (reference sequence). The CDR3 contains 14 residues. CDR3 coding DNA: TGTGCCAGCAGCCGCGGGCGGATGAACAATGAGCAGTTCTTC. Translating it yields CASSRGRMNNEQFF. Full variable domain (missing parts from reference TRBV5-5 and TRBJ2-1): DAGVTQSPTHLIKTRGQQVTLRCSPISGHKSVSWYQQVLGQGPQFIFQYYEKEERGRGNFPDRFSARQFPNYSSELNVNALLLGDSALYLCASSRGRMNNEQFFGPGTRLTVL.

The genes are TRBV28 and TRBJ2-1, with TRBD2 identical over 10 bases. Trimming took 1 base from V and 4 from J; bases not matched to a gene: 10. The CDR3 totals 18 residues. Per the germline V gene, CDR1 is MDHEN and CDR2 is SYDVKM. The CDR3 sequence: CASSLSVLAGGQYNEQFF. For the CDR3, the DNA is TGTGCCAGCAGTTTATCGGTGTTAGCGGGAGGACAGTACAATGAGCAGTTCTTC.

This chain uses TRBV6-1 with TRBJ1-2, with 8 bases aligning to TRBD1. The germline CDR1 and CDR2 sequences are MNHNS and SASEGT. With V trimmed by 1 base and J by 8 bases, 15 bases remained unmatched. The CDR3 totals 17 residues. This CDR3 reads CASSEVKGGQGGKGYTF. The CDR3 DNA is TGTGCCAGCAGTGAAGTTAAAGGAGGACAGGGTGGGAAGGGCTACACCTTC.

This sequence joins TRBV7-6 and TRBJ2-5; weak D call: TRBD1 (5 bases). V lost 5 bases to trimming and J lost 5 bases, with 12 bases between them. Germline V gene data show CDR1 as SGHVS and CDR2 as FNYEAQ. The CDR3 has 13 amino acids. For the CDR3, the DNA is TGTGCCAGCAGCGTCAGGGATCCGGAGACCCAGTACTTC. The encoded protein is CASSVRDPETQYF.

The chain combines TRBV6-1 with TRBJ1-2, with no clear D. The ends were cut back, 3 bases at V and 6 bases at J, with 17 bases in the middle. The CDR3 is 15 amino acids. Germline V lookup: CDR1 MNHNS, CDR2 SASEGT. CDR3 DNA: TGTGCCAGCAGTGATAGCGTGCTATTACGAGATGGCTACACCTTC. Protein: CASSDSVLLRDGYTF.

The J gene is TRBJ2-1, the V gene TRBV30; no reliable D call. V lost 2 bases, J lost 4 bases, and 18 bases lay in between. The V gene's germline CDR1 is GTSNPN and CDR2 SVGIG (reference sequence). The CDR3 is 16 amino acids. For the CDR3, the DNA is TGTGCCTGGAGTCCTACTGGCGGAAGTGGGTACAATGAGCAGTTCTTC. Its translation is CAWSPTGGSGYNEQFF.

The table lists this clone with a count of one. The chain is built from TRBV7-2 and TRBJ2-1; D unresolved. The ends were cut back, 1 base at V and 10 bases at J, with 11 bases in the middle. CDR1 is SGHTA and CDR2 is FQGNSA in the germline V gene. CDR3 length: 13 residues. The CDR3 reads CASSLGSETEQFF. As DNA, the CDR3 is TGTGCCAGCAGCTTAGGGTCGGAGACGGAGCAGTTCTTC. Full variable domain (outside the CDR3, taken from reference TRBV7-2 and TRBJ2-1): GAGVSQSPSNKVTEKGKDVELRCDPISGHTALYWYRQSLGQGLEFLIYFQGNSAPDKSGLPSDRFSAERTGGSVSTLTIQRTQQEDSAVYLCASSLGSETEQFFGPGTRLTVL.

The J gene is TRBJ2-3, the V gene TRBV30, with 10 positions matching TRBD2. V shed 3 bases, J shed 4 bases, and the junction held 10 bases outside the gene matches. The length of the CDR3 is 16 residues. CDR1 and CDR2 from the germline V gene are GTSNPN and SVGIG (reference sequence). CDR3 loop: CAWRRGGSGGADTQYF. The DNA for the CDR3 is TGTGCCTGGAGGCGAGGGGGAAGCGGGGGGGCAGATACGCAGTATTTT.

The J gene is TRBJ1-2, the V gene TRBV7-2; weak D call: TRBD1 (6 bases). Deletions cut 5 bases from V and 6 bases from J, with 16 bases between. CDR1 is SGHTA and CDR2 is FQGNSA in the germline V gene. The CDR3 is 14 residues long. CDR3 bases: TGTGCCAGCAGCACGCTGACAGGTGATAATGGCTACACCTTC. Protein sequence: CASSTLTGDNGYTF.

The rearrangement joins TRBV7-3 to TRBJ2-1, with a tentative D call TRBD2 (6 bases). This CDR3 region has 15 residues. CDR1 SGHTA and CDR2 FQGTGA come from the germline V gene. Trimming stripped 3 bases from V and 4 bases from J, with 13 bases between. In DNA, the CDR3 is TGTGCCAGCAGCTTGGAGCGGGTAGAATACAATGAGCAGTTCTTC. Amino acids: CASSLERVEYNEQFF.

The rearrangement links TRBV6-5 to TRBJ2-2, with TRBD2 identical over 9 bases. Trimming took 7 bases from V and 5 from J; bases not matched to a gene: 8. The CDR3 spans 15 residues. Looked up from germline, CDR1 is MNHEY and CDR2 is SVGAGI. The CDR3 sequence: CASNRVAGDTGELFF. DNA for the CDR3: TGTGCCAGCAATCGGGTAGCGGGGGATACCGGGGAGCTGTTTTTT.